This T cell receptor (beta chain) was documented in a study of cytomegalovirus exposure and HLA in healthy donors. The CDR3 spans 17 residues. J lost 7 bases, V lost 6 bases, and 12 bases had no gene match. Germline CDR1 and CDR2: LNHDA and SQIVND (reference sequence). The PCR contained 60 Vbeta and 13 Jbeta primers. Sequencing was performed with immunoSEQ multiplex PCR; in TCRdb, only in-frame clones are kept and a portion is missing. The sample yields some 140,000 clones, under 85% seen once. The V and J genes are TRBV19 and TRBJ2-1; 13 bases match TRBD2. The sequence came from a man between 18 and 35 years old in good health and CMV-seronegative. Sequencing used PBMCs. CDR3 nucleotides: TGTGCCAGTAGCCTGACTAGCGGGGGGCCCGACGGGAATGAGCAGTTCTTC. Protein sequence: CASSLTSGGPDGNEQFF.